A single sample is the source of the 5 T cell receptor beta chains below, sequenced in a study of blood T cell repertoires in COVID-19. Clones were sequenced by immunoSEQ multiplex PCR, and TCRdb holds only the in-frame ones, with some missing. The sample holds 270,000 or so clones; about nine tenths are singletons and the top ten take 0.94%. The specimen was peripheral blood. Receptors were obtained from a middle-aged woman who had recovered from COVID-19.

This clone was seen once. The chain joins TRBV27 to TRBJ2-5, with D perhaps matching TRBD2 (5 bases). Germline values: CDR1 MNHEY, CDR2 SMNVEV (reference sequence). This CDR3 contains 15 residues. Trimming pared 4 bases from V and 5 bases from J, leaving 17 bases between. CDR3 residues: CASSSLFGGGETQYF. The CDR3 DNA sequence: TGTGCCAGCAGTTCCCTATTCGGAGGTGGGGAGACCCAGTACTTC.

This clone was counted between two and nine times. The chain has TRBV3-1 (or the pseudogene TRBV3-2) and TRBJ1-2, with 7 nucleotides matching TRBD1. CDR3 length: 15 amino acids. With V trimmed by 1 base and J by 2 bases, 4 bases remained unmatched. CDR1 is LGHDT and CDR2 is YNNKEL in the germline V gene (reference sequence). The CDR3: CASSQVQGPNYGYTF. CDR3 sequence (DNA): TGTGCCAGCAGCCAAGTACAGGGGCCCAACTATGGCTACACCTTC.

This chain links TRBV18 with TRBJ1-3; 7 nucleotides agree with TRBD1. Unmatched junction bases numbered 9, after V lost 4 bases and J lost 0 bases. The CDR3 is 17 amino acids. Germline V CDR1 and CDR2: KGHSH, LQKENI. The chain's CDR3 is CASSLLTGQNSGNTIYF. The CDR3 nucleotides read TGTGCCAGCTCACTCCTGACAGGGCAAAACTCTGGAAACACCATATATTTT.

The genes are TRBV27 and TRBJ2-5; 8 positions agree with TRBD1. The CDR3 length is 14 residues. Trimming cost V 5 bases and J 5 bases; bases outside gene matches: 7. Germline V lookup: CDR1 MNHEY, CDR2 SMNVEV (reference sequence). The CDR3: CASSDRGVVETQYF. CDR3 nucleotide sequence: TGTGCCAGCAGTGACAGGGGAGTCGTGGAGACCCAGTACTTC.

This clone was picked up one time. The rearrangement uses TRBV7-9 and TRBJ2-3; no firm D call. The CDR3 contains 12 residues. Trimming took off 5 bases at V and 3 bases at J, with 6 bases between the two ends. Germline V gives CDR1 SEHNR, CDR2 FQNEAQ (reference sequence). The CDR3 coding sequence is TGTGCCAGCAGCCCCGGGACAGATACGCAGTATTTT. Translation: CASSPGTDTQYF.